These T cell receptor beta chains were read from a single sample in a study of blood T cell repertoires in COVID-19. Measured with immunoSEQ multiplex PCR; TCRdb has only the in-frame clones, and not every one. The table records 100,000 to 150,000 clones, over 75% of them present only once. Material: peripheral blood. These receptors all come from a woman older than 75 with acute or convalescent COVID-19. CDR3s include the opening cysteine and the closing phenylalanine or tryptophan. The order of the fields is V gene, D gene, clone size, J gene, CDR3 DNA, CDR3 protein. The D gene is left open where the match is weak. Some rows mark clone size as missing; the rest say once, few, many or name a class of expanded clone.

TRBV27,TRBD2,.,TRBJ2-3,TGTGCCAGCAGTTTAAATCCGGGAGGATATCTTGGCACAGATACGCAGTATTTT,CASSLNPGGYLGTDTQYF
TRBV5-1,.,few,TRBJ2-3,TGCGCCAGCAGCTTCGGAGCGGGTCCCAGCACAGATACGCAGTATTTT,CASSFGAGPSTDTQYF
TRBV7-9,.,few,TRBJ2-7,TGTGCCAGCAGCTTAGCCGGCGAGCAGTACTTC,CASSLAGEQYF
TRBV7-9,TRBD1,.,TRBJ2-3,TGTGCCAGCAGCCAGCGACAGGGTGGCACAGATACGCAGTATTTT,CASSQRQGGTDTQYF
TRBV4-2,TRBD2,.,TRBJ2-7,TGTGCCAGCAGCCAAGAACTAGCGGGCGAGCAGTACTTC,CASSQELAGEQYF
TRBV5-6,.,.,TRBJ1-6,TGTGCCAGCAGCTTGGTGGTCGGGGGAGGGAATTCACCCCTCCACTTT,CASSLVVGGGNSPLHF
TRBV24-1,TRBD2,.,TRBJ2-1,TGTGCCACCTCTACTAGCGGGAGGGTTGATGAGCAGTTCTTC,CATSTSGRVDEQFF
TRBV20-1,.,.,TRBJ2-5,TGCAGTGCTATTGAGCGGGAGACCCAGTACTTC,CSAIERETQYF
TRBV20-1,TRBD1,.,TRBJ2-1,TGCAGTGCGAGACAGGGGCGGGAGCAGTTCTTC,CSARQGREQFF
TRBV18,.,.,TRBJ1-5,TGTGCCAGCTCACCAGGAGGGGCTAGCAATCAGCCCCAGCATTTT,CASSPGGASNQPQHF
TRBV12-3/TRBV12-4,TRBD2,.,TRBJ2-1,TGTGCCAGCACCTTCGGGACTAGCGATGAGCAGTTCTTC,CASTFGTSDEQFF
TRBV9,TRBD2,.,TRBJ2-3,TGTGCCAGCAGCGTAGCCGGCGGGGGGGTAGCAGATACGCAGTATTTT,CASSVAGGGVADTQYF
TRBV2,TRBD1,.,TRBJ1-5,TGTGCCAGCAGTGGGGCAGGGGGCGTAAATCAGCCCCAGCATTTT,CASSGAGGVNQPQHF
TRBV2,.,.,TRBJ2-6,TGTGCCAGCAGTGAAGTTCAGGGTTTGGCTGGGGCCAACGTCCTGACTTTC,CASSEVQGLAGANVLTF
TRBV5-1,TRBD2,once,TRBJ2-2,TGCGCCAGCAGCCCCGGGACTAGCGGAAACACCGGGGAGCTGTTTTTT,CASSPGTSGNTGELFF
TRBV7-3,.,.,TRBJ1-1,TGTGCCAGCAGTTCTCTACCTGTTACTGAAGCTTTCTTT,CASSSLPVTEAFF
TRBV19,TRBD1,.,TRBJ1-4,TGTGCCACCTCTACGAGACAGGGGGCCGCAACTAATGAAAAACTGTTTTTT,CATSTRQGAATNEKLFF
TRBV25-1,TRBD2,once,TRBJ2-3,TGTGCCAGCAGCTCGGGACTAGCGATAGATACGCAGTATTTT,CASSSGLAIDTQYF
TRBV3-1/TRBV3-2,.,.,TRBJ1-5,TGTGCCAGCAGCCTGGGGGACTCCAATCAGCCCCAGCATTTT,CASSLGDSNQPQHF
TRBV7-2,TRBD1,.,TRBJ2-7,TGTGCCAGCAGCCGGGGACAGGTCGGGGGCCTCTCCTACGAGCAGTACTTC,CASSRGQVGGLSYEQYF
TRBV12-3/TRBV12-4,TRBD2,once,TRBJ2-1,TGTGCCAGCAGCCGGGGGGGGTACAATGAGCAGTTCTTC,CASSRGGYNEQFF
TRBV18,TRBD1,.,TRBJ2-7,TGTGCCAGCTCACCACGTTTAAACAGGGGGCAGTCCTCCTACGAGCAGTACTTC,CASSPRLNRGQSSYEQYF
TRBV6-2/TRBV6-3,.,.,TRBJ2-2,TGTGCCAGCAGTTTAGCCCCGGCCACGGTCCTCGGGGAGCTGTTTTTT,CASSLAPATVLGELFF
TRBV5-1,TRBD1,few,TRBJ1-1,TGCGCCAGCAGCTTCGTCAGGGGGCTGGAGAACACTGAAGCTTTCTTT,CASSFVRGLENTEAFF
TRBV12-5,TRBD1,once,TRBJ2-7,TGTGCTAGTGGTTTCAGTCAGGGGGCCTCCTACGAGCAGTACTTC,CASGFSQGASYEQYF
TRBV11-3,TRBD2,once,TRBJ2-1,TGTGCCAGCAGCCGCGAACTAGCGGACAATGAGCAGTTCTTC,CASSRELADNEQFF
TRBV7-2,.,.,TRBJ1-1,TGTGCCAGCAGCTTAGAAGCCCGAATGAGAGCTTTCTTT,CASSLEARMRAFF
TRBV11-3,.,.,TRBJ2-3,TGTGCCAGCAGCGAAGGGGGATGGGGCACAGATACGCAGTATTTT,CASSEGGWGTDTQYF
TRBV7-8,TRBD2,.,TRBJ2-5,TGTGCCAGCAGCATCGGGACTAGCTCGTACCAAGAGACCCAGTACTTC,CASSIGTSSYQETQYF
TRBV6-5,.,.,TRBJ2-2,TGTGCCACCCGAGCGGAACCGCGGGGCACCGGGGAGCTGTTTTTT,CATRAEPRGTGELFF
TRBV4-3,.,.,TRBJ1-5,TGCGCCAGCAGCCAAGATTTATATCCCCATCAGCCCCAGCATTTT,CASSQDLYPHQPQHF
TRBV9,.,.,TRBJ1-2,TGTGCCAGCAGCGTAGAGGGGGGGACTGGCTACACCTTC,CASSVEGGTGYTF
TRBV7-9,.,.,TRBJ2-2,TGTGCCAGCAGCTCCGGGTCCTCGAACACCGGGGAGCTGTTTTTT,CASSSGSSNTGELFF
TRBV5-6,.,.,TRBJ1-2,TGTGCCAGCAGCTTGGGGTCTGGGGCCCATGGCTACACCTTC,CASSLGSGAHGYTF
TRBV24-1,TRBD1,.,TRBJ2-6,TGTGCCACCAGTTCTCGGACAGGGGTCTCTGGGGCCAACGTCCTGACTTTC,CATSSRTGVSGANVLTF
TRBV7-8,TRBD1,.,TRBJ2-3,TGTGCCAGCAGCTCCCGACGGCGAGGACAGGCTAGCACAGATACGCAGTATTTT,CASSSRRRGQASTDTQYF
TRBV6-2/TRBV6-3,TRBD2,.,TRBJ2-5,TGTGCCAGCAGTTACTCCCTGCGGGGGGCCGTCGAGACCCAGTACTTC,CASSYSLRGAVETQYF
TRBV6-5,TRBD1,.,TRBJ1-2,TGTGCCAGCAGTTACCGGACAGGTGGTGGCTACACCTTC,CASSYRTGGGYTF
TRBV11-2,.,.,TRBJ1-2,TGTGCCAGCAGCTTTGGGGGCAGCGCAGGCTACACCTTC,CASSFGGSAGYTF
TRBV7-2,TRBD1,.,TRBJ1-2,TGTGCCAGCAGCTTAGTGACAGGGGGCAGGGACTATGGCTACACCTTC,CASSLVTGGRDYGYTF
TRBV21-1,.,.,TRBJ2-1,TGTGCCAGCAGCAAATCCGACAGGGGTTCCTACAATGAGCAGTTCTTC,CASSKSDRGSYNEQFF
TRBV28,.,.,TRBJ1-5,TGTGCCAGCTATAGCAATCAGCCCCAGCATTTT,CASYSNQPQHF
TRBV29-1,TRBD1,.,TRBJ2-7,TGCAGCGTTGCCGGGACAGGGAAGAAGGGGCTAGCGTCCTACGAGCAGTACTTC,CSVAGTGKKGLASYEQYF